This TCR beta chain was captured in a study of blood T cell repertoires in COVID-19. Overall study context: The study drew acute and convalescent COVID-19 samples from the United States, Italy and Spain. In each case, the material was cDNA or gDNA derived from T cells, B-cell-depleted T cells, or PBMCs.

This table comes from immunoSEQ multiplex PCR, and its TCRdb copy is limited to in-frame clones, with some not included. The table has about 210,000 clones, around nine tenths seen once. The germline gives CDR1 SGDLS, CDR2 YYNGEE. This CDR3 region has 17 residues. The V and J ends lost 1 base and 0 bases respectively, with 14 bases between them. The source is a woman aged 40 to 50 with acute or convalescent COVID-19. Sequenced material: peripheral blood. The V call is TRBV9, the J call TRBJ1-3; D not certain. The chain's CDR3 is CASSVIEHPTSGNTIYF. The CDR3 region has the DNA TGTGCCAGCAGCGTAATCGAGCACCCAACCTCTGGAAACACCATATATTTT.